These T cell receptor beta chains were read from a single sample in a study of blood T cell repertoires in COVID-19. Measured with immunoSEQ multiplex PCR; TCRdb has only the in-frame clones, and not every one. Here the sample spans 72,000 or so clones, more than 80% being singletons. The sample consisted of peripheral blood. All receptors derive from a woman older than 75 with active or convalescent COVID-19. CDR3s include the opening cysteine and the closing phenylalanine or tryptophan.

J	length	V	CDR3
TRBJ2-1	14	TRBV2	CASTGERANNEQFF
TRBJ1-2	11	TRBV4-2	CASSQIDGYTF
TRBJ1-2	19	TRBV5-4	CASSLRTWRWDRGRDGYTF
TRBJ1-1	11	TRBV7-9	CATDRNTEAFF
TRBJ1-4	17	TRBV7-8	CASSLGQGVAFGEKLFF
TRBJ2-1	16	TRBV9	CASWAEVQGAYNEQFF
TRBJ2-7	15	TRBV5-4	CASSPPSGASYEQYF
TRBJ1-3	14	TRBV4-1	CATRIDRFGNTIYF
TRBJ2-6	16	TRBV6-2/TRBV6-3	CASSYVGLSGANVLTF
TRBJ1-1	14	TRBV7-9	CASSLEGARGEAFF
TRBJ2-7	13	TRBV6-5	CASRPGQSYEQYF
TRBJ1-4	19	TRBV5-1	CAKTGTWDWCTATNEKLFF
TRBJ2-5	15	TRBV28	CASSSFQGVRETQYF
TRBJ1-5	13	TRBV5-4	CASSWEGYQPQHF